This paragraph covers one T cell receptor beta chain sequence. This record belongs to a study of blood T cell repertoires in COVID-19. On the study more broadly: Acute and convalescent COVID-19 samples came from the United States, Italy and Spain. From T cells, B-cell-depleted T cells, or PBMCs came the material, which was cDNA or gDNA.

The CDR3 contains 16 residues. Germline CDR1 reads PRHDT; CDR2 reads FYEKMQ (reference sequence). With 3 bases removed from V and 0 bases from J, the gap between germline ends came to 12 bases. As handled by the study authors: Quantification of nucleated cells was approximated via reference gene primer amplification. Profiling relied on immunoSEQ multiplex PCR, and the TCRdb table lists in-frame clones only, not all of them. D and trimming were read from the DNA, whereas the V and J calls and clone size are those reported in that table. The table shows 140,000 to 150,000 clones, with approximately 81% occurring only once.

The sequenced material came from peripheral blood. This clonotype originated in a human donor in a cohort sampled during active COVID-19. The chain links TRBV13 to TRBJ2-1; TRBD2 might be the D (5 bases). The CDR3 nucleotides read TGTGCCAGCAGCTTGGTTAGCGCTAGCTCCTACAATGAGCAGTTCTTC. Amino acid sequence: CASSLVSASSYNEQFF.